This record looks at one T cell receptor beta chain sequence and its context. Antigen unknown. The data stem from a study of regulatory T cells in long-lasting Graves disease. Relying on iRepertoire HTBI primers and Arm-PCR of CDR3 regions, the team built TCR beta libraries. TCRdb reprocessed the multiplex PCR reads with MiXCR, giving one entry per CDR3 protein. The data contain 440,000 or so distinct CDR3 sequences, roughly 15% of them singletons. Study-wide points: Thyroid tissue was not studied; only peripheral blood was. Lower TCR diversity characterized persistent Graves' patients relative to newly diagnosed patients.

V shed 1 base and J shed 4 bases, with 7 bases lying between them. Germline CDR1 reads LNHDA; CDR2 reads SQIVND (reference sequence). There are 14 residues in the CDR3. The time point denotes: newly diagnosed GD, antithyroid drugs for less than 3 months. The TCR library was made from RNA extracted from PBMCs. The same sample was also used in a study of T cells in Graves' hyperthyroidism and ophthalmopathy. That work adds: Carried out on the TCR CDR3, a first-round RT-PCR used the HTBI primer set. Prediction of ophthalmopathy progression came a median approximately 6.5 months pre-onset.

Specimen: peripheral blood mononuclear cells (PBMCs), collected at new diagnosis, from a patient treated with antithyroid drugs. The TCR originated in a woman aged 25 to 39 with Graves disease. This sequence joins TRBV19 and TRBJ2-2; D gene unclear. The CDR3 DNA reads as TGTGCCAGTAGTATAGGTGCTGGCACCGGGGAGCTGTTTTTT. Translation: CASSIGAGTGELFF.